This TCR beta chain was captured by sequencing in a study of T-cell reconstitution after alpha-beta-depleted transplantation in children. General study points: T-cell numbers and diversity, one year after transplant, stemmed largely from T cells that were newly produced. At around two months after transplant, the alpha-beta T cells were reportedly derived from several hundred expanded clones that came from non-depleted graft cells.

CDR3 length equals 14 residues. Trimming shortened V by 6 bases and J by 2 bases, and 13 bases separated the two germline ends. Unique molecular identifiers were built into the TCRbeta library. MiXCR was run by TCRdb on the PCR reads, yielding one entry per CDR3 protein. The table records more than 45,000 distinct CDR3 sequences, 40% to 65% of them present only once. This clonotype was seen many times. The antigen remains undetermined. The receptor was isolated from a boy less than two years old with SCID, due to receive a stem cell transplant. The chain combines TRBV12-3 or TRBV12-4 with TRBJ2-5, with a tentative D call TRBD1 (6 bases). The sample in question was peripheral blood, obtained before TCRalphabeta/CD19-depleted stem cell transplant. CDR3 in amino acids: CASRRDIGQETQYF. In nucleotides, the CDR3 is TGTGCCAGCAGAAGGGACATTGGACAAGAGACCCAGTACTTC.